Here is one TCR beta chain with its context. This specimen comes from a study of blood T cell repertoires in COVID-19. Across the whole study: Italy, Spain and the United States were the sources of the convalescent and acute COVID-19 samples. In each case, the material was cDNA or gDNA derived from T cells, B-cell-depleted T cells, or PBMCs.

Per the study methods: Counts of nucleated cells, estimated from reference gene primer amplification, were obtained. Clones were read by immunoSEQ multiplex PCR, and TCRdb kept only the in-frame ones, dropping some. Clone size and V and J calls were adopted from that table, with D and trimming inferred from the DNA. The data contain fewer than 150,000 clones, around 85% of them singletons. V was shortened by 3 bases and J by 0 bases, with 15 bases between the two germline ends. Germline V gene lookup returns CDR1 LGHNA and CDR2 YNFKEQ. The length of the CDR3 is 18 residues. The chain links TRBV4-2 to TRBJ2-6; D not resolved. This receptor was taken from a human donor in a cohort sampled during active COVID-19. Specimen: peripheral blood. CDR3 protein: CASSHPTPVSSGANVLTF. The CDR3 nucleotides are TGTGCCAGCAGCCACCCCACCCCGGTGAGCTCTGGGGCCAACGTCCTGACTTTC.